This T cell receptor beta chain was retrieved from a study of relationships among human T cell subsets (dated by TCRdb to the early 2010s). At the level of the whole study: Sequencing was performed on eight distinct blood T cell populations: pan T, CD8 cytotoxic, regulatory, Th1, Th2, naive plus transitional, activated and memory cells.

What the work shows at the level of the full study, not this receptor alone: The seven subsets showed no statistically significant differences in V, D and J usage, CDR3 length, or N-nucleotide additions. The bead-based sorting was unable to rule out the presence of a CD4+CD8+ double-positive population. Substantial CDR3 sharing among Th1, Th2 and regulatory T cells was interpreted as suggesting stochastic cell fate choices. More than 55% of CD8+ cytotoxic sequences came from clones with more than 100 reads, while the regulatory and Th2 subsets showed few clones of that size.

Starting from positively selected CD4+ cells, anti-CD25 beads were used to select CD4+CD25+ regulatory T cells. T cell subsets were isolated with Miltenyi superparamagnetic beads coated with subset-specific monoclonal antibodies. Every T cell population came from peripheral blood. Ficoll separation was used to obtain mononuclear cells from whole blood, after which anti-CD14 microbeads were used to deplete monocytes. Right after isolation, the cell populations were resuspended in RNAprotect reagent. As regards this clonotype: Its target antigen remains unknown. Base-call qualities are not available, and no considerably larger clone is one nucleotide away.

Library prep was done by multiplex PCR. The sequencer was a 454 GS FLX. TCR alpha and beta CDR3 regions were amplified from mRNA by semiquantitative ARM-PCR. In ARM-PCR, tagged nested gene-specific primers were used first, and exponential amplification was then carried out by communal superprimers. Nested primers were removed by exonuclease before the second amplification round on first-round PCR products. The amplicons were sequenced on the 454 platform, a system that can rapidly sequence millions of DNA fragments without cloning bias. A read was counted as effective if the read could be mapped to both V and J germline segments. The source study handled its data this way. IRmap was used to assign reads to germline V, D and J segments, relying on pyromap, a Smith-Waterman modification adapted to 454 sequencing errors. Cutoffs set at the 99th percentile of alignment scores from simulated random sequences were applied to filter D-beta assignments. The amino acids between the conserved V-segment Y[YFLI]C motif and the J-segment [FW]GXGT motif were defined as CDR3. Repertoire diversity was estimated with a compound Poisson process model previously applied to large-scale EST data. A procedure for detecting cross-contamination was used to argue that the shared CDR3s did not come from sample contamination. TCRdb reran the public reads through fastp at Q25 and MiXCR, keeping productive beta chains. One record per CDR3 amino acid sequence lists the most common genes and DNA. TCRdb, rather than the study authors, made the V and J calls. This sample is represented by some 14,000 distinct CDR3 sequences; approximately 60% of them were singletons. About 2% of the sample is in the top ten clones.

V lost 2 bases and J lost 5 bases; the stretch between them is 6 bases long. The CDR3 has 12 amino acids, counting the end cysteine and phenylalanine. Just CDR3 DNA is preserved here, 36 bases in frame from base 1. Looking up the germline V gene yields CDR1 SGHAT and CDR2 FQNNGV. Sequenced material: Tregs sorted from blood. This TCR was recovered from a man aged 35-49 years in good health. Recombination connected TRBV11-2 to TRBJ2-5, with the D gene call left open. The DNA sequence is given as TGTGCCAGCAGCTTAACTGGGGAGACCCAGTACTTC. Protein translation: CASSLTGETQYF.